The 15 T cell receptor beta chains below come from one sample, sequenced in a study of T cell responses to AZD1222 COVID-19 vaccine. Clones were sequenced by immunoSEQ multiplex PCR, and TCRdb holds only the in-frame ones, with some missing. Of 100,000 to 150,000 clones in the sample, 75% to 90% were seen once. This specimen consisted of peripheral blood, obtained 28 days after the second AZD1222 dose. The receptor source for this set is an adult who received the AZD1222 COVID-19 vaccine.

The rearrangement links TRBV11-2 to TRBJ1-2; 7 bases agree with TRBD1. The V and J ends lost 5 bases and 8 bases, in that order; junction bases with no gene match: 8. CDR1 and CDR2 (germline): SGHAT, FQNNGV. This CDR3 has 13 amino acids. DNA for the CDR3: TGTGCCAGCAGCCCACAGGAGACAGGGGGCTACACCTTC. It codes for CASSPQETGGYTF.

The chain combines TRBV10-1 with TRBJ2-7; 10 nucleotides match TRBD2. The germline CDR1 and CDR2 sequences are WNHNN and SYGVQD (reference sequence). V lost 5 bases to trimming and J lost 6 bases; unmatched junction nucleotides: 7. There are 14 residues in the CDR3. The CDR3 protein is CASSQAGGISEQYF. In DNA, the CDR3 is TGCGCCAGCAGTCAAGCGGGGGGGATTAGCGAGCAGTACTTC.

This sequence joins TRBV20-1 and TRBJ1-3; D is unresolved. Trimming left V 8 bases short and J 4 bases short, with 9 bases between. Germline lookup yields CDR1 DFQATT and CDR2 SNEGSKA (reference sequence). This CDR3 spans 11 amino acids. Here the CDR3 DNA reads TGCAGTCTACACGGGGGAAACACCATATATTTT. This encodes CSLHGGNTIYF.

This clone occurred a few times. The chain links TRBV19 to TRBJ1-1; 7 positions agree with TRBD1. The CDR3 covers 15 residues. V dropped 4 bases and J dropped 5; count of bases not matched to a gene: 10. Looked up from germline, CDR1 is LNHDA and CDR2 is SQIVND (reference sequence). The DNA for the CDR3 is TGTGCCAGTAGTAGCAGGCAGGGGGTGAGGACTGAAGCTTTCTTT. This encodes CASSSRQGVRTEAFF.

This chain links TRBV28 with TRBJ1-2; D might be TRBD1 (6 bases). The germline V gene encodes CDR1 MDHEN and CDR2 SYDVKM. Trimming cost V 5 bases and J 4 bases, with 11 bases left between them. The CDR3 sequence is 13 residues long. The CDR3 loop reads CASSPGQTYGYTF. The CDR3, as DNA: TGTGCCAGCAGTCCCGGACAGACCTATGGCTACACCTTC.

This chain links TRBV7-3 with TRBJ2-1; 9 positions match TRBD1. The CDR3 is 16 residues long. The V gene end was trimmed by 5 bases and the J gene end by 3 bases; junction bases not matched to a gene: 8. Germline assignment: CDR1 SGHTA and CDR2 FQGTGA. The CDR3 loop is CASSVLPGQGYNEQFF. CDR3 DNA sequence: TGTGCCAGCAGCGTCCTGCCGGGACAGGGCTACAATGAGCAGTTCTTC.

The gene calls are TRBV5-6 and TRBJ2-5; TRBD1 matches 10 bases. The CDR3 is 15 residues long. V trimming: 4 bases; J trimming: 0 bases; junction bases outside the gene matches: 3. The germline CDR1 and CDR2 sequences are SGHDT and YYEEEE. This CDR3 is CASSRQGAYQETQYF. The CDR3 nucleotides are TGTGCCAGCAGCAGACAGGGGGCGTACCAAGAGACCCAGTACTTC.

J is TRBJ2-6 and V is TRBV4-3, with 7 bases lining up with TRBD2. The CDR3 has 16 amino acids. V lost 0 bases, J lost 2 bases, and 1 base stayed unmatched. The germline CDR1 and CDR2 sequences are LGHNA and YSLEER. The CDR3 here is CASSQDAGAGANVLTF. In nucleotides, the CDR3 is TGCGCCAGCAGCCAAGATGCGGGGGCTGGGGCCAACGTCCTGACTTTC.

The CDR3 DNA sequence: TGTGCCAGCCGTACCGGGACAGGAACAGGCGGGGAGCTGTTTTTT. Translation: CASRTGTGTGGELFF. The chain links TRBV5-5 to TRBJ2-2; 8 bases agree with TRBD1. The CDR3 covers 15 residues. Unmatched junction bases numbered 12, after V lost 7 bases and J lost 7 bases. Germline V gene lookup returns CDR1 SGHKS and CDR2 YYEKEE (reference sequence).

The chain couples TRBV28 to TRBJ1-5; D may be TRBD1 (5 bases). The CDR3 spans 12 residues. The V end lost 4 bases, the J end lost 6 bases, and 7 bases lay between the germline ends. Germline V CDR1 and CDR2: MDHEN, SYDVKM. CDR3 DNA: TGTGCCAGCAGTTCAGGGCCTCAGCCCCAGCATTTT. The encoded protein is CASSSGPQPQHF.

The rearrangement uses TRBV30 and TRBJ1-5; D gene ambiguous. V was clipped by 0 bases and J by 0 bases, with 6 bases between them. The CDR3 contains 14 residues. Germline-derived CDR1 and CDR2 are GTSNPN and SVGIG (reference sequence). The chain's CDR3 is CAWSVTNSNQPQHF. Written as DNA, the CDR3 is TGTGCCTGGAGTGTAACCAATAGCAATCAGCCCCAGCATTTT.

The chain employs TRBV7-3 and TRBJ2-7; 10 bases line up with TRBD2. This CDR3 has 14 amino acids. V lost 3 bases to trimming and J lost 6 bases; unmatched junction nucleotides: 5. Germline V lookup: CDR1 SGHTA, CDR2 FQGTGA. CDR3 DNA: TGTGCCAGCAGCTTCCGGACTAGCGGTGGCGAGCAGTACTTC. It specifies CASSFRTSGGEQYF.

The chain uses TRBV28 and TRBJ2-7, with TRBD1 as a possible D gene (6 bases). The germline CDR1 and CDR2 sequences are MDHEN and SYDVKM. The CDR3 extends over 14 amino acids. Trimming stripped 7 bases from V and 2 bases from J, with 15 bases between. CDR3 DNA: TGTGCCAGCACAGGGGATTCTAATGCCTACGAGCAGTACTTC. Encoded protein: CASTGDSNAYEQYF.

The chain links TRBV12-3 or TRBV12-4 to TRBJ1-1; D may be TRBD1 (5 bases). Between the trimmed V and J ends, which lost 6 bases and 7 bases, there was a span of 12 bases. The CDR3 sequence is 12 residues long. The CDR3 sequence: CASSTGTGEAFF. Written as DNA, the CDR3 is TGTGCCAGCAGCACCGGGACGGGTGAAGCTTTCTTT.

This chain joins TRBV4-1 and TRBJ1-5; the match to TRBD1 covers 10 bases. From germline, CDR1 is MGHRA and CDR2 YSYEKL. The length of the CDR3 is 17 residues. With 3 bases clipped from V and 3 bases from J, the junction kept 8 bases outside the gene matches. The CDR3 DNA reads TGCGCCAGCAGCCAGGTTGACAGGGGGCTTGACAATCAGCCCCAGCATTTT. This codes for CASSQVDRGLDNQPQHF.